The 23 T cell receptor beta chains below were found in one sample sequenced in a study of T cell responses to AZD1222 COVID-19 vaccine. Repertoires were generated with immunoSEQ multiplex PCR, while TCRdb's copy carries only in-frame clones and drops some. The data contain approximately 190,000 clones, 90% to 95% of them singletons. This specimen consisted of peripheral blood, obtained 28 days after the second dose of the MenACWY control vaccine. These receptors all come from an adult who received the MenACWY meningococcal vaccine as a control.

J is TRBJ1-6 and V is TRBV27; 8 bases line up with TRBD1. The V gene end was trimmed by 1 base and the J gene end by 7 bases; junction bases not matched to a gene: 9. The CDR3 has 17 amino acids. In germline, CDR1 is MNHEY, CDR2 SMNVEV (reference sequence). Here the CDR3 DNA reads TGTGCCAGCAGTTTATTCTCTGGACAGGGCCTGAATTCACCCCTCCACTTT. This gives the protein CASSLFSGQGLNSPLHF.

The chain combines TRBV19 with TRBJ1-3; the D gene is possibly TRBD1 (6 bases). Germline values: CDR1 LNHDA, CDR2 SQIVND (reference sequence). With 7 bases removed from V and 2 bases from J, the gap between germline ends came to 15 bases. This CDR3 region has 15 residues. The CDR3 is CASTRRGAPGNTIYF. The CDR3 DNA is TGTGCCAGTACCAGGCGGGGGGCGCCTGGAAACACCATATATTTT.

The chain has TRBV11-3 and TRBJ2-2; D gene uncertain. The CDR3 runs to 13 residues. V lost 2 bases, J lost 5 bases, and 6 bases lay in between. Germline V gene data show CDR1 as SGHNT and CDR2 as YENEEA. The CDR3 here is CASSLPGTGELFF. The CDR3 nucleotides read TGTGCCAGCAGCTTACCCGGGACCGGGGAGCTGTTTTTT.

The chain employs TRBV28 and TRBJ1-2; the D gene is possibly TRBD1 (5 bases). The V end was cut by 4 bases, the J end by 8 bases, with 17 bases between. CDR1 and CDR2 from the germline V gene are MDHEN and SYDVKM. The CDR3 length is 14 residues. The CDR3: CASSSPTAPWGYTF. CDR3 nucleotide sequence: TGTGCCAGCAGTTCCCCGACAGCCCCCTGGGGCTACACCTTC.

The rearrangement links TRBV5-8 to TRBJ1-3; D gene unclear. The CDR3 extends over 14 amino acids. Trimming left V 5 bases short and J 5 bases short, with 14 bases between. Germline values: CDR1 SGHTS, CDR2 YDEGEE. The CDR3, as DNA: TGTGCCAGCAGACCCCATAATTCCCGAAACACCATATATTTT. This sequence encodes CASRPHNSRNTIYF.

In DNA, the CDR3 is TGCGCCAGCAGCTTGGTTTCGGTAGTCGGGGAGCTGTTTTTT. Translation gives CASSLVSVVGELFF. The J gene is TRBJ2-2, the V gene TRBV5-1; D remains ambiguous. The CDR3 has 14 amino acids. V lost 0 bases, J lost 7 bases, and 10 bases lay in between. Germline CDR1 reads SGHRS; CDR2 reads YFSETQ. Variable domain in full (rest from reference TRBV5-1 and TRBJ2-2): KAGVTQTPRYLIKTRGQQVTLSCSPISGHRSVSWYQQTPGQGLQFLFEYFSETQRNKGNFPGRFSGRQFSNSRSEMNVSTLELGDSALYLCASSLVSVVGELFFGEGSRLTVL.

The chain has TRBV19 and TRBJ1-4; no definite D call. The CDR3 runs to 15 residues. CDR1 and CDR2 (germline): LNHDA, SQIVND (reference sequence). V lost 8 bases to trimming and J lost 6 bases, with 19 bases between them. The CDR3 nucleotides read TGTGCCAGTCAGGCCCATACCCCTGGAGATGAAAAACTGTTTTTT. The encoded protein is CASQAHTPGDEKLFF.

The chain employs TRBV19 and TRBJ2-3, with no clear D. Trimming took 4 bases from V and 0 from J, leaving 14 bases between them. Germline CDR1 is LNHDA and CDR2 is SQIVND (reference sequence). The CDR3 runs 16 residues. The chain's CDR3 is CASSSGPKTSTDTQYF. The CDR3 nucleotides are TGTGCCAGTAGTAGTGGACCGAAGACTAGCACAGATACGCAGTATTTT.

With respect to this clone: Its ends do not fully match the called genes, so a read error is possible. The chain uses TRBV6-2 or TRBV6-3 and TRBJ1-5; D possibly corresponds to TRBD1 (5 bases). Germline V gene lookup returns CDR1 MNHEY and CDR2 SVGEGT. This CDR3 spans 15 amino acids. CDR3 nucleotides: TGTGCCACCAGTGGAGGGGAGGGCTCAAGTCAGCCCCAGCATTTT. It specifies CATSGGEGSSQPQHF.

The chain uses TRBV9 and TRBJ2-4; D possibly corresponds to TRBD2 (5 bases). V was clipped by 4 bases and J by 7 bases, with 18 bases between them. The germline gives CDR1 SGDLS, CDR2 YYNGEE. The CDR3 loop spans 15 amino acids. DNA for the CDR3: TGTGCCAGCAGCCTCTTTCCGGGGATAGGGAACATTCAGTACTTC. Its translation: CASSLFPGIGNIQYF.

V usage is TRBV2 and J usage is TRBJ1-2; D is unclear. The germline V and J ends were trimmed by 1 base and 8 bases, with 14 bases remaining between them. The CDR3 has 14 amino acids. CDR1 is SNHLY and CDR2 is FYNNEI in the germline V gene. The CDR3 region has the DNA TGTGCCAGCAGTGAAGTGGGTGGGATTGAGGGCTACACCTTC. As protein: CASSEVGGIEGYTF.

V and J are TRBV24-1 and TRBJ1-5; weak D call: TRBD1 (5 bases). Germline V gives CDR1 KGHDR, CDR2 SFDVKD. Trimming pared 5 bases from V and 3 bases from J, leaving 13 bases between. This CDR3 is built from 15 residues. In DNA form, the CDR3 reads TGTGCCACCAGTGCCGTTGGGGGGAACAATCAGCCCCAGCATTTT. Translated, it gives CATSAVGGNNQPQHF.

Here the CDR3 reads CASSWDRVDGYTF. The CDR3 coding sequence is TGTGCCAGCAGCTGGGACAGGGTTGACGGCTACACCTTC. The rearrangement joins TRBV7-9 to TRBJ1-2; 9 bases line up with TRBD1. The V gene end was trimmed by 4 bases and the J gene end by 8 bases; junction bases not matched to a gene: 5. Germline lookup yields CDR1 SEHNR and CDR2 FQNEAQ (reference sequence). The length of the CDR3 is 13 residues.

This clone was counted a single time. V usage is TRBV7-2 and J usage is TRBJ2-3; 7 positions match TRBD2. The germline gives CDR1 SGHTA, CDR2 FQGNSA. After removal of 3 bases from V and 4 bases from J, the junction contained 4 bases not matched to a gene. The CDR3 sequence is 14 residues long. CDR3 amino acids: CASSLGGGSDTQYF. DNA of the CDR3: TGTGCCAGCAGCTTGGGCGGGGGATCAGATACGCAGTATTTT.

This chain connects TRBV6-6 to TRBJ1-5, with D maybe TRBD1 (6 bases). The CDR3 consists of 14 residues. Per germline, CDR1 MNHNY and CDR2 SVGAGI (reference sequence). V was pared by 8 bases and J by 7 bases, with 18 bases between. The chain's CDR3 is CASDVGGRDQPQHF. CDR3 bases: TGTGCCAGCGACGTGGGGGGGCGGGACCAGCCCCAGCATTTT.

The chain is built from TRBV28 and TRBJ2-7; D may be TRBD1 or TRBD2 (5 bases each). The CDR3 spans 12 residues. Germline CDR1 reads MDHEN; CDR2 reads SYDVKM. Trimming took off 8 bases at V and 2 bases at J, with 10 bases between the two ends. The CDR3 sequence: CASGTVPYEQYF. CDR3 DNA: TGTGCCAGCGGGACCGTGCCCTACGAGCAGTACTTC.

V and J are TRBV4-3 and TRBJ1-2, with D uncertain. This CDR3 has 18 amino acids. CDR1 is LGHNA and CDR2 is YSLEER in the germline V gene. Deletions cut 2 bases from V and 2 bases from J, with 21 bases between. In DNA, the CDR3 is TGCGCCAGCAGCCAATCCCACCTGTTGACTCGTAACAACTATGGCTACACCTTC. This codes for CASSQSHLLTRNNYGYTF.

CDR3 in DNA: TGTGCCTGGAGTTCCGGGACAGGGACAGATACGCAGTATTTT. Translation: CAWSSGTGTDTQYF. The gene calls are TRBV30 and TRBJ2-3; 9 nucleotides line up with TRBD1. V lost 2 bases and J lost 3; bases outside the gene matches: 3. This CDR3 is built from 14 residues. CDR1 is GTSNPN and CDR2 is SVGIG in the germline V gene (reference sequence).

This clone showed up just once. The chain uses TRBV28 and TRBJ1-1; no definite D call. The ends were cut back, 6 bases at V and 6 bases at J, with 20 bases in the middle. Germline V lookup: CDR1 MDHEN, CDR2 SYDVKM. This CDR3 spans 15 amino acids. In DNA, the CDR3 is TGTGCCAGCAGGAACTCCCCGGGGTTCACCGCTGAAGCTTTCTTT. It yields the protein CASRNSPGFTAEAFF.

The chain employs TRBV30 and TRBJ1-6; D is possibly TRBD1 (6 bases). This CDR3 is 14 amino acids long. V was cut by 3 bases and J by 6 bases, with 12 bases left in between. Germline V gives CDR1 GTSNPN, CDR2 SVGIG (reference sequence). The CDR3 DNA sequence: TGTGCCTGGAGAGAAGGACAGAGTAATTCACCCCTCCACTTT. Amino acids: CAWREGQSNSPLHF.

This chain uses TRBV6-1 with TRBJ2-7, with TRBD1 matching over 8 bases. This CDR3 has 16 residues. V was clipped by 4 bases and J by 1 base; unmatched bases: 9. CDR1 and CDR2 from the germline V gene are MNHNS and SASEGT. The CDR3 DNA reads TGTGCCAGCAGTGGGGCCGGGACAGGAGGGTCCTACGAGCAGTACTTC. As protein: CASSGAGTGGSYEQYF.

V and J are TRBV5-1 and TRBJ1-1; D call uncertain. V was cut by 4 bases and J by 0 bases, with 13 bases left in between. Germline V gene lookup returns CDR1 SGHRS and CDR2 YFSETQ. This CDR3 is built from 15 residues. The CDR3 sequence is CASSVAGDMNTEAFF. CDR3 coding DNA: TGCGCCAGCAGCGTCGCGGGAGACATGAACACTGAAGCTTTCTTT. Drawing the rest from reference TRBV5-1 and TRBJ1-1, the complete variable domain is KAGVTQTPRYLIKTRGQQVTLSCSPISGHRSVSWYQQTPGQGLQFLFEYFSETQRNKGNFPGRFSGRQFSNSRSEMNVSTLELGDSALYLCASSVAGDMNTEAFFGQGTRLTVV.

The chain recombines TRBV13 with TRBJ2-7; 7 nucleotides line up with TRBD2. Germline assignment: CDR1 PRHDT and CDR2 FYEKMQ (reference sequence). J lost 1 base, V lost 6 bases, and 9 bases had no gene match. The CDR3 totals 15 residues. Here the CDR3 DNA reads TGTGCCAGCAGTTCCCGCGGGGGTCCGTCCTACGAGCAGTACTTC. It translates to CASSSRGGPSYEQYF.